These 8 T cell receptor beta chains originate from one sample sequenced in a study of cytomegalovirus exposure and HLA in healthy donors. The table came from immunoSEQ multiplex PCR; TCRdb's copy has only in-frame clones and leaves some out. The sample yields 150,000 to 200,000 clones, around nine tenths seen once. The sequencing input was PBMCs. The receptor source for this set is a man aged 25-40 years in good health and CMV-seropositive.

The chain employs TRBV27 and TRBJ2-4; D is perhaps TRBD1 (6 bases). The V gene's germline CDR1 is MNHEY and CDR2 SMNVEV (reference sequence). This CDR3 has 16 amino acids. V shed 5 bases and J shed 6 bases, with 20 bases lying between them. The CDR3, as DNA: TGTGCCAGCAGTCCTCGGTGGACAGTCGAGGGAAACATTCAGTACTTC. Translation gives CASSPRWTVEGNIQYF.

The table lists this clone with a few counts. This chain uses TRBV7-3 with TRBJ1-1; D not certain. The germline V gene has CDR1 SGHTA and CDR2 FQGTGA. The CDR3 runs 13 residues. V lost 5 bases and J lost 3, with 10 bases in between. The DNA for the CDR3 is TGTGCCAGCAGCGATACCATTCACACTGAAGCTTTCTTT. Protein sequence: CASSDTIHTEAFF.

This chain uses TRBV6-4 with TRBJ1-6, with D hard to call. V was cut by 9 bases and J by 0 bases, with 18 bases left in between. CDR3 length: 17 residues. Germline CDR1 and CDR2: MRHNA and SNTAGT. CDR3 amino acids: CARFASGPSSYNSPLHF. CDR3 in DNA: TGTGCCAGGTTTGCGTCTGGTCCTAGCTCCTATAATTCACCCCTCCACTTT.

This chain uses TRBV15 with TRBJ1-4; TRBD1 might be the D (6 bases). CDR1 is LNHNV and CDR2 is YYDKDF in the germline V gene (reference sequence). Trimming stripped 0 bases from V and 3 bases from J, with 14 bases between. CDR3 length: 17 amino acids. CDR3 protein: CATSRDGQGPPNEKLFF. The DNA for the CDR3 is TGTGCCACCAGCAGAGATGGGCAGGGGCCTCCTAATGAAAAACTGTTTTTT.

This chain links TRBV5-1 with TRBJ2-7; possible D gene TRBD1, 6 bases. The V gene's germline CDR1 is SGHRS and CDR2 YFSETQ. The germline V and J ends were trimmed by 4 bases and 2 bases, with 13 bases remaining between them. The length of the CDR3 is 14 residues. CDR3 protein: CASSLWTVTYEQYF. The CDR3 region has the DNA TGCGCCAGCAGCCTTTGGACAGTGACCTACGAGCAGTACTTC.

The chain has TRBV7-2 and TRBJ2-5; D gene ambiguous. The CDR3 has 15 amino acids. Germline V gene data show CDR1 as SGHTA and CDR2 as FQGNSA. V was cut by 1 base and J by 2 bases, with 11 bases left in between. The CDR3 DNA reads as TGTGCCAGCAGCTTAGGGATAGTCCCGCAAGAGACCCAGTACTTC. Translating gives CASSLGIVPQETQYF.

The CDR3 sequence is CASSGGQGKGIQYF. The CDR3 DNA sequence: TGTGCCAGCAGCGGGGGACAGGGTAAGGGCATTCAGTACTTC. V and J are TRBV9 and TRBJ2-4, with 9 bases that match TRBD1. Trimming removed 3 bases from V and 9 bases from J; junction bases left unmatched: 7. The CDR3 totals 14 residues. Per the germline V gene, CDR1 is SGDLS and CDR2 is YYNGEE.

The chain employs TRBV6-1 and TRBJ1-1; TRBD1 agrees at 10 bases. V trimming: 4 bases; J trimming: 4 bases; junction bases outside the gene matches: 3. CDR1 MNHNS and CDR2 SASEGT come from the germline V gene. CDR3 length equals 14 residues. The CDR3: CASSVDRGLTEAFF. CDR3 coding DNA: TGTGCCAGCAGTGTTGACAGGGGGCTCACTGAAGCTTTCTTT.